This TCR beta chain was retrieved from a study of T-cell reconstitution after alpha-beta-depleted transplantation in children. Study observations and caveats: Among T cells one year after transplant, newly produced cells accounted for most counts and diversity. The study traced high day-60 TCRbeta diversity in some patients to surviving recipient T cells and thymic progenitors. At around two months after transplant, the alpha-beta T cells were reportedly derived from several hundred expanded clones that came from non-depleted graft cells.

This clonotype was observed a handful of times. Its antigen is unknown. Molecular barcoding with unique molecular identifiers was used for the TCRbeta library. TCRdb re-called the PCR reads with MiXCR, one entry per CDR3 protein. The table has roughly 340,000 distinct CDR3 sequences, around 15% seen once. The CDR3 loop spans 14 amino acids. After removal of 8 bases from V and 2 bases from J, the junction contained 4 bases not matched to a gene. Germline lookup yields CDR1 SNHLY and CDR2 FYNNEI. The TCR comes from a male patient aged 2-9 years who had a stem cell transplant for acute lymphoblastic leukemia, so the T cells may come from the graft donor. The material sequenced was PBMCs, mostly from graft donor cells, taken 360 days after TCRalphabeta/CD19-depleted stem cell transplant. The rearrangement uses TRBV2 and TRBJ2-2; 8 nucleotides line up with TRBD1. CDR3 amino acids: CASSGQGNTGELFF. In nucleotides, the CDR3 is TGTGCCAGCTCCGGACAGGGAAACACCGGGGAGCTGTTTTTT.